This TCR beta chain was identified during a study of T-cell reconstitution after alpha-beta-depleted transplantation in children. V was cut by 3 bases and J by 1 base, with 10 bases left in between. The CDR3 contains 16 residues. Germline assignment: CDR1 SGHAT and CDR2 FQDESV (reference sequence). A library of TCRbeta sequences, prepared with unique molecular identifiers, was generated. Each CDR3 protein gets one entry after TCRdb re-called the PCR reads with MiXCR. The sample consists of roughly 500,000 distinct CDR3 sequences, roughly an eighth of them appearing once. The chain recombines TRBV11-1 with TRBJ1-6, with a tentative D call TRBD1 (5 bases). The origin of this receptor is a human donor who donated a stem cell graft to a child with combined immunodeficiency. The sequencing used PBMCs from the stem cell graft donor, collected from the stem cell graft. CDR3 amino acids: CASSFGGGSYNSPLHF. As DNA, the CDR3 is TGTGCCAGCAGCTTCGGGGGAGGATCCTATAATTCACCCCTCCACTTT. Complete variable domain (other parts from reference TRBV11-1 and TRBJ1-6): EAEVAQSPRYKITEKSQAVAFWCDPISGHATLYWYRQILGQGPELLVQFQDESVVDDSQLPKDRFSAERLKGVDSTLKIQPAELGDSAMYLCASSFGGGSYNSPLHFGNGTRLTVT.